The 32 T cell receptor beta chains presented below share a single source sample, sequenced in a study of T cells in Graves' hyperthyroidism and ophthalmopathy. RNA transcripts served as the template for amplifying TCR beta CDR3 regions. HTBI primers were the set used in a first-round RT-PCR of the TCR CDR3. From the multiplex PCR reads, TCRdb called clonotypes with MiXCR, one entry per CDR3 protein. Among around 520,000 distinct CDR3 sequences listed, under 15% were seen once. The source material was blood. The receptor set was obtained from a woman aged 18-29 years with Graves' hyperthyroidism.

This clonotype showed up many times. The V call is TRBV12-3 or TRBV12-4, the J call TRBJ1-1; no reliable D call. Trimming cost V 6 bases and J 1 base, with 18 bases left between them. The CDR3 has 16 residues. CDR3 DNA: TGTGCCAGCAGATCCTTCCGCGCGGGAGGGAACACTGAAGCTTTCTTT. Translated, it gives CASRSFRAGGNTEAFF.

This clonotype has at least ten counts. The V and J genes are TRBV18 and TRBJ2-1; 14 positions match TRBD2. Germline CDR1 and CDR2: KGHSH and LQKENI. V lost 2 bases to trimming and J lost 3 bases; unmatched junction nucleotides: 6. The CDR3 consists of 18 residues. This chain's CDR3 is CASSPGTSGRSLYNEQFF. In DNA, the CDR3 is TGTGCCAGCTCACCAGGGACTAGCGGGAGATCCCTCTACAATGAGCAGTTCTTC.

At least ten counts were recorded for this clonotype. The V and J genes are TRBV5-1 and TRBJ2-1; the D gene is possibly TRBD2 (5 bases). V shed 0 bases and J shed 0 bases, with 10 bases lying between them. CDR3 size: 16 residues. Per germline, CDR1 SGHRS and CDR2 YFSETQ. CDR3 amino acids: CASSLVSGSSYNEQFF. The CDR3 region has the DNA TGCGCCAGCAGCTTGGTCAGCGGTAGCTCCTACAATGAGCAGTTCTTC.

This clonotype was seen at least ten times. V gene TRBV2 combines with J gene TRBJ1-2; 9 bases align to TRBD1. The junction had 0 bases not matched to a gene; V was cut back by 4 bases and J by 3 bases. In germline, CDR1 is SNHLY, CDR2 FYNNEI. The CDR3 contains 13 residues. CDR3 in amino acids: CASSGTGDYGYTF. The CDR3 region has the DNA TGTGCCAGCAGTGGGACAGGGGACTATGGCTACACCTTC.

This clonotype was detected many times. The chain combines TRBV3-1 with TRBJ1-1; D is uncertain. Germline V lookup: CDR1 LGHDT, CDR2 YNNKEL (reference sequence). V was pared by 0 bases and J by 1 base, with 6 bases between. This CDR3 is 14 amino acids long. The DNA for the CDR3 is TGTGCCAGCAGCCAAGATCAAGGGAACACTGAAGCTTTCTTT. Translating gives CASSQDQGNTEAFF. The variable domain in full, completed from reference TRBV3-1 and TRBJ1-1, reads DTAVSQTPKYLVTQMGNDKSIKCEQNLGHDTMYWYKQDSKKFLKIMFSYNNKELIINETVPNRFSPKSPDKAHLNLHINSLELGDSAVYFCASSQDQGNTEAFFGQGTRLTVV.

This clonotype was counted ten times or more. The V gene is TRBV2, the J gene TRBJ2-4, with D maybe TRBD1 (5 bases). The length of the CDR3 is 16 residues. CDR1 and CDR2 from the germline V gene are SNHLY and FYNNEI. Trimming left V 7 bases short and J 8 bases short, with 24 bases between. The CDR3 sequence: CASITTEGRDGYIQYF. DNA of the CDR3: TGTGCCAGCATTACGACTGAAGGCAGGGATGGGTACATTCAGTACTTC.

Remarks on this clonotype: This may arise from a read error, as a much more abundant clone is one base away. V and J are TRBV28 and TRBJ2-7, with a weak D call TRBD1 (6 bases). The CDR3 has 11 amino acids. In germline, CDR1 is MDHEN, CDR2 SYDVKM. As DNA, the CDR3 is TGTACCAGCTCGGACAGCTTCGAGCAGTACGTC. This codes for CTSSDSFEQYV.

This clonotype was seen many times. J is TRBJ2-3 and V is TRBV3-1; 7 nucleotides agree with TRBD1. This CDR3 is 15 amino acids long. Germline V lookup: CDR1 LGHDT, CDR2 YNNKEL (reference sequence). With V trimmed by 0 bases and J by 8 bases, 8 bases remained unmatched. The CDR3 nucleotides are TGTGCCAGCAGCCAAGATCTGAACTCAGGGGGTACGCAGTATTTT. Protein product: CASSQDLNSGGTQYF.

This clonotype was observed a few times. This chain joins TRBV19 and TRBJ2-7; D is undetermined. The CDR3 is 10 amino acids. Germline CDR1 and CDR2: LNHDA and SQIVND (reference sequence). V was shortened by 9 bases and J by 7 bases, with 10 bases between the two germline ends. This CDR3 is CARVPSEQYV. DNA for the CDR3: TGTGCCAGAGTCCCATCAGAGCAGTACGTC.

This clonotype has at least ten counts. CDR3 coding DNA: TGTGCCACCCGTAGCTCCTACAATGAGCAGTTCTTC. Its translation is CATRSSYNEQFF. The J gene is TRBJ2-1, the V gene TRBV12-3 or TRBV12-4; D remains unclear. Trimming pared 10 bases from V and 0 bases from J, leaving 7 bases between. There are 12 residues in the CDR3.

This clonotype was observed many times. The chain couples TRBV6-2 or TRBV6-3 to TRBJ2-1; 10 nucleotides match TRBD2. J was trimmed by 3 bases and V by 6 bases; bases with no gene match: 5. This CDR3 is built from 15 residues. Germline CDR1 reads MNHEY; CDR2 reads SVGEGT. CDR3 amino acids: CASSASGSLYNEQFF. CDR3 in DNA: TGTGCCAGCAGCGCTAGCGGGAGTCTCTACAATGAGCAGTTCTTC.

This clonotype appeared many times. J is TRBJ2-2 and V is TRBV7-3, with unresolved D. Germline CDR1 reads SGHTA; CDR2 reads FQGTGA. The CDR3 is 15 amino acids. Trimming took off 1 base at V and 5 bases at J, with 11 bases between the two ends. The CDR3 region is CASSLNPGYTGELFF. In DNA, the CDR3 is TGTGCCAGCAGCTTAAATCCGGGCTATACCGGGGAGCTGTTTTTT. Using reference TRBV7-3 and TRBJ2-2 for the parts outside the CDR3, the full variable domain is GAGVSQTPSNKVTEKGKYVELRCDPISGHTALYWYRQSLGQGPEFLIYFQGTGAADDSGLPNDRFFAVRPEGSVSTLKIQRTERGDSAVYLCASSLNPGYTGELFFGEGSRLTVL.

This clonotype was counted at least ten times. The gene calls are TRBV19 and TRBJ1-1, with D unresolved. The CDR3 length is 14 residues. CDR1 is LNHDA, CDR2 SQIVND, per germline (reference sequence). V was pared by 1 base and J by 2 bases, with 8 bases between. CDR3 residues: CASSIVHLNTEAFF. The DNA of the CDR3 is TGTGCCAGTAGTATAGTCCACTTAAACACTGAAGCTTTCTTT.

Concerning this clonotype: This may arise from a read error, as a much more abundant clone is one base away. V is TRBV19 and J is TRBJ1-2; no firm D call. Germline loops: CDR1 LNHDA, CDR2 SQIVND (reference sequence). CDR3 size: 11 residues. CDR3 nucleotides: TGTACCAGTAGTCTGGCCGATGGCTACACCTTC. Amino acid sequence: CTSSLADGYTF.

The chain carries TRBV19 and TRBJ2-3, with unresolved D. CDR3 length: 14 amino acids. Trimming took off 2 bases at V and 0 bases at J, with 6 bases between the two ends. CDR1 and CDR2 from the germline V gene are LNHDA and SQIVND (reference sequence). CDR3 amino acids: CASSIYRSTDTQYF. CDR3 bases: TGTGCCAGTAGTATATACCGGAGCACAGATACGCAGTATTTT.

This clonotype occurred many times. The chain carries TRBV19 and TRBJ1-1; tentative D call: TRBD1 (6 bases). From germline, CDR1 is LNHDA and CDR2 SQIVND (reference sequence). The CDR3 contains 14 residues. The ends were cut back, 6 bases at V and 2 bases at J, with 13 bases in the middle. CDR3 loop: CASRKLGGNTEAFF. CDR3 nucleotide sequence: TGTGCCAGTAGGAAACTGGGGGGCAACACTGAAGCTTTCTTT.

There are many counts of this clonotype. V usage is TRBV30 and J usage is TRBJ1-5; D is unresolved. Trimming cost V 0 bases and J 1 base, with 4 bases left between them. The germline V gene encodes CDR1 GTSNPN and CDR2 SVGIG (reference sequence). The CDR3 loop spans 13 amino acids. CDR3 amino acids: CAWSVNSNQPQHF. The CDR3 DNA sequence: TGTGCCTGGAGTGTGAACAGCAATCAGCCCCAGCATTTT.

This clonotype was recorded at least ten times. V is TRBV5-1 and J is TRBJ2-1, with TRBD1 as a possible D gene (5 bases). Deletions cut 0 bases from V and 7 bases from J, with 17 bases between. This CDR3 contains 16 residues. Germline V lookup: CDR1 SGHRS, CDR2 YFSETQ. This chain's CDR3 is CASSLAVAGHSNEQFF. CDR3 bases: TGCGCCAGCAGCTTGGCCGTTGCCGGACATTCTAATGAGCAGTTCTTC.

This clonotype was recorded many times. The V call is TRBV19, the J call TRBJ2-6, with 9 bases matching TRBD1. V gave up 5 bases and J gave up 4 bases; unmatched junction bases: 9. The CDR3 length is 17 residues. Germline CDR1 reads LNHDA; CDR2 reads SQIVND (reference sequence). CDR3 protein: CASSFPGQGTGANVLTF. CDR3 DNA sequence: TGTGCCAGTAGTTTCCCGGGACAGGGAACCGGGGCCAACGTCCTGACTTTC.

The chain recombines TRBV30 with TRBJ1-5; 9 nucleotides match TRBD1. V lost 0 bases, J lost 2 bases, and 11 bases stayed unmatched. Per the germline V gene, CDR1 is GTSNPN and CDR2 is SVGIG (reference sequence). The CDR3 runs to 18 residues. The CDR3 DNA is TGTGCCTGGAGTGTACTCCTTCTGGGGGACAGGGGCAATCAGCCCCAGCATTTT. It is translated as CAWSVLLLGDRGNQPQHF.

This clonotype came up many times. V and J are TRBV29-1 and TRBJ1-3; D unresolved. The CDR3 totals 13 residues. Germline V CDR1 and CDR2: SQVTM, ANQGSEA. Trimming took off 6 bases at V and 0 bases at J, with 9 bases between the two ends. CDR3 in amino acids: CSVLQYSGNTIYF. CDR3 bases: TGCAGCGTCCTACAGTACTCTGGAAACACCATATATTTT.

A single count supports this clonotype. The rearrangement joins TRBV12-3 or TRBV12-4 to TRBJ1-1; 8 bases line up with TRBD1. With V trimmed by 4 bases and J by 3 bases, 7 bases remained unmatched. CDR3 length: 15 residues. CDR3 in DNA: TGTGCCAGCAGTTCTAGGACAGGGATTTACACTGAAGCTTTCTTT. This sequence encodes CASSSRTGIYTEAFF.

Only a few counts were recorded for this clonotype. CDR3 amino acids: CASSQVHSNQETQYF. The CDR3 DNA reads as TGTGCCAGCAGCCAAGTTCACAGTAACCAAGAGACCCAGTACTTC. V is TRBV14 and J is TRBJ2-5; unclear D gene. V was clipped by 1 base and J by 0 bases, with 9 bases between them. CDR1 and CDR2 from the germline V gene are SGHDN and FVKESK. The CDR3 runs to 15 residues. Combining the CDR3 with reference TRBV14 and TRBJ2-5 gives the whole variable domain EAGVTQFPSHSVIEKGQTVTLRCDPISGHDNLYWYRRVMGKEIKFLLHFVKESKQDESGMPNNRFLAERTGGTYSTLKVQPAELEDSGVYFCASSQVHSNQETQYFGPGTRLLVL.

This clonotype was observed at least ten times. V is TRBV12-3 or TRBV12-4 and J is TRBJ2-7, with D perhaps TRBD2 (6 bases). The CDR3 loop spans 15 amino acids. The V gene lost 7 bases and the J gene lost 2 bases, with 18 bases spanning the gap. CDR3 loop: CASTRLDSGAYEQYF. The CDR3, as DNA: TGTGCCAGCACCCGCTTGGATAGCGGAGCCTACGAGCAGTACTTC.

This clonotype was seen at least ten times. The rearrangement links TRBV24-1 to TRBJ1-2; D possibly corresponds to TRBD1 (5 bases). Germline values: CDR1 KGHDR, CDR2 SFDVKD. The CDR3 has 14 amino acids. V was cut by 3 bases and J by 3 bases, with 10 bases left in between. The chain's CDR3 is CATSDHGDYYGYTF. As DNA, the CDR3 is TGTGCCACCAGTGATCACGGGGACTACTATGGCTACACCTTC.

The table lists this clonotype with a count of one. The gene calls are TRBV2 and TRBJ2-7, with 7 bases fitting TRBD1. J was trimmed by 4 bases and V by 7 bases; bases with no gene match: 10. The germline V gene encodes CDR1 SNHLY and CDR2 FYNNEI. The CDR3 length is 14 residues. The CDR3 DNA follows: TGTGCCAGCAAGACAGACAGGGCGGGTTACGAGCAGTACTTC. This gives the protein CASKTDRAGYEQYF.

This clonotype appeared a few times. This chain uses TRBV30 with TRBJ1-1; weak D call: TRBD1 (6 bases). CDR3 size: 12 residues. CDR1 GTSNPN and CDR2 SVGIG come from the germline V gene (reference sequence). V was clipped by 2 bases and J by 3 bases, with 7 bases between them. The CDR3 nucleotides read TGTGCCTGGAGTAAGGGGGACACTGAAGCTTTCTTT. This translates into CAWSKGDTEAFF. Full variable domain (missing parts from reference TRBV30 and TRBJ1-1): SQTIHQWPATLVQPVGSPLSLECTVEGTSNPNLYWYRQAAGRGLQLLFYSVGIGQISSEVPQNLSASRPQDRQFILSSKKLLLSDSGFYLCAWSKGDTEAFFGQGTRLTVV.

The chain couples TRBV19 to TRBJ2-1; 7 nucleotides line up with TRBD2. The CDR3 runs 14 residues. From germline, CDR1 is LNHDA and CDR2 SQIVND (reference sequence). The V segment lost 7 bases and the J segment 10 bases; nucleotides outside the gene matches: 13. The CDR3 loop is CASTRGAGPPEQFF. The CDR3 nucleotides are TGTGCCAGTACCCGGGGAGCGGGACCACCGGAGCAGTTCTTC.

This clonotype was counted many times. This chain connects TRBV7-2 to TRBJ2-5, with TRBD2 matching 7 bases. The germline V gene has CDR1 SGHTA and CDR2 FQGNSA. The V segment lost 5 bases and the J segment 1 base; nucleotides outside the gene matches: 7. This CDR3 is built from 15 residues. CDR3 region: CASSRLAESQETQYF. CDR3 DNA sequence: TGTGCCAGCAGCCGGCTAGCGGAGTCCCAAGAGACCCAGTACTTC.

The V and J genes are TRBV9 and TRBJ2-1; tentative D call: TRBD2 (6 bases). Germline values: CDR1 SGDLS, CDR2 YYNGEE. CDR3 length equals 17 residues. V dropped 0 bases and J dropped 0 bases, with 13 bases sitting between them. The CDR3 spells CASSVVSRGTSYNEQFF. CDR3 bases: TGTGCCAGCAGCGTAGTGAGCCGGGGGACCTCCTACAATGAGCAGTTCTTC.

V and J are TRBV10-3 and TRBJ2-2; D remains ambiguous. With 0 bases removed from V and 0 bases from J, the gap between germline ends came to 2 bases. CDR3 length: 14 amino acids. CDR1 is ENHRY, CDR2 SYGVKD, per germline. Written as DNA, the CDR3 is TGTGCCATCAGTGAGTCCGCGAACACCGGGGAGCTGTTTTTT. It yields the protein CAISESANTGELFF.

The chain links TRBV19 to TRBJ1-2, with TRBD1 matching 12 bases. Per germline, CDR1 LNHDA and CDR2 SQIVND (reference sequence). This CDR3 spans 15 amino acids. V dropped 2 bases and J dropped 7; count of bases not matched to a gene: 5. The DNA for the CDR3 is TGTGCCAGTAGTATATCGGGACAGGGGGCGCCTGGCTACACCTTC. It yields the protein CASSISGQGAPGYTF.